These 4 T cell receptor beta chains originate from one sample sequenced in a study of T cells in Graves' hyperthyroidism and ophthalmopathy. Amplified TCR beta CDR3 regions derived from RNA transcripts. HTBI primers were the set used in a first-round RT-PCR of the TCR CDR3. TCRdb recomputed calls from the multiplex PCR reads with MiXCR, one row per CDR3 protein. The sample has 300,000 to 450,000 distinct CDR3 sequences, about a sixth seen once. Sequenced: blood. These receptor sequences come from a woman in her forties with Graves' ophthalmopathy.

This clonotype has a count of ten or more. The CDR3 loop reads CASRERLNSGANVLTF. The CDR3 DNA is TGTGCCAGCAGAGAACGACTGAACTCTGGGGCCAACGTCCTGACTTTC. The rearrangement joins TRBV6-2 or TRBV6-3 to TRBJ2-6; D is unresolved. Germline CDR1 and CDR2: MNHEY and SVGEGT. This CDR3 has 16 residues. Trimming left V 6 bases short and J 0 bases short, with 12 bases between.

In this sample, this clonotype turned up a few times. This CDR3 reads CASSQEMGPPNYGYTF. CDR3 nucleotide sequence: TGCGCCAGCAGCCAAGAGATGGGTCCCCCTAACTATGGCTACACCTTC. This chain joins TRBV4-3 and TRBJ1-2, with D hard to call. V dropped 0 bases and J dropped 0 bases, with 11 bases sitting between them. The germline V gene encodes CDR1 LGHNA and CDR2 YSLEER. This CDR3 is built from 16 residues.

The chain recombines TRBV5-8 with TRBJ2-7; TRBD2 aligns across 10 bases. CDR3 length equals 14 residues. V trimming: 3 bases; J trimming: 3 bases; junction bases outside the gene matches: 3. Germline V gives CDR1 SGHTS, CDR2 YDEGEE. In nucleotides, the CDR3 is TGTGCCAGCAGCTACCCTAGCGGGAGCTACGAGCAGTACTTC. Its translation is CASSYPSGSYEQYF.

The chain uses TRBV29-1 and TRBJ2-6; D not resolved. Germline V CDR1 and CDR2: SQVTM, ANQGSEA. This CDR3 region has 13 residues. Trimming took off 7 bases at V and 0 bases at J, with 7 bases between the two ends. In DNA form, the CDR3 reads TGCAGCGCCGACATCTCTGGGGCCAACGTCCTGACTTTC. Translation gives CSADISGANVLTF.